Listed below are T cell receptor beta chains from one sample, sequenced in a study of T cell changes during pregnancy in multiple sclerosis. Measured with immunoSEQ multiplex PCR; TCRdb has only the in-frame clones, and not every one. The data show around 27,000 clones, about 92% seen once. The source material was CD4+ T cells from peripheral blood mononuclear cells, sampled after pregnancy. Receptors were obtained from a female donor with multiple sclerosis, enrolled in a pregnancy study. CDR3s include the opening cysteine and the closing phenylalanine or tryptophan. Each record gives: CDR3 DNA, CDR3 protein, V gene, D gene, clone size, J gene. The D gene is left open where the match is weak. Where a row states a size, it is once, few, many or the class of an expanded clone; other rows omit it.

CDR3nt: TGTGCCAGCAGCTTAGGCTGGACAGGGGGAACTAATGAAAAACTGTTTTTT
CDR3aa: CASSLGWTGGTNEKLFF
v_gene: TRBV7-9
d_gene: TRBD1
abundance: .
j_gene: TRBJ1-4

CDR3nt: TGTGCCTGCCAGACAGGGGGAGGAAACACCATATATTTT
CDR3aa: CACQTGGGNTIYF
v_gene: TRBV30
d_gene: TRBD1
abundance: .
j_gene: TRBJ1-3

CDR3nt: TGCGCCAGCAGCTTGGCTTCAGCGGGGGGCACAGATACGCAGTATTTT
CDR3aa: CASSLASAGGTDTQYF
v_gene: TRBV5-1
d_gene: TRBD2
abundance: .
j_gene: TRBJ2-3

CDR3nt: TGCGCCAGCAGCTTGGATGGCGCGCAGGGTGAGAATTCACCCCTCCACTTT
CDR3aa: CASSLDGAQGENSPLHF
v_gene: TRBV5-1
d_gene: .
abundance: .
j_gene: TRBJ1-6

CDR3nt: TGTGCCAGCGACTTTGATGGCAGGGATCGCGAGCAGTACTTC
CDR3aa: CASDFDGRDREQYF
v_gene: TRBV6-1
d_gene: .
abundance: .
j_gene: TRBJ2-7

CDR3nt: TGTGCCAGCCCTTCTGACAGAAACTATGGCTACACCTTC
CDR3aa: CASPSDRNYGYTF
v_gene: TRBV2
d_gene: .
abundance: once
j_gene: TRBJ1-2

CDR3nt: TGCGCCAGCGGCGAGGGGGGGGTTTCGCATGGAAACACCATATATTTT
CDR3aa: CASGEGGVSHGNTIYF
v_gene: TRBV5-1
d_gene: .
abundance: .
j_gene: TRBJ1-3

CDR3nt: TGTGCTAGTGGTTTCGGGGGACTAGCGGGAATTAAAAACATTCAGTACTTC
CDR3aa: CASGFGGLAGIKNIQYF
v_gene: TRBV12-5
d_gene: TRBD2
abundance: .
j_gene: TRBJ2-4

CDR3nt: TGTGCCATCAGTGATTGGGGGGTTGGGAATCAGCCCCAGCATTTT
CDR3aa: CAISDWGVGNQPQHF
v_gene: TRBV10-3
d_gene: .
abundance: once
j_gene: TRBJ1-5

CDR3nt: TGCGCCAGCAGCTTTGTTCACGGGACAGGCCTAATCTACGAGCAGTACTTC
CDR3aa: CASSFVHGTGLIYEQYF
v_gene: TRBV5-1
d_gene: TRBD1
abundance: .
j_gene: TRBJ2-7

CDR3nt: TGTGCCAGCAGCTTGCCGGGGCCGGCGGGGGGAAACACCATATATTTT
CDR3aa: CASSLPGPAGGNTIYF
v_gene: TRBV5-4
d_gene: .
abundance: .
j_gene: TRBJ1-3

CDR3nt: TGCGCCAGCAGCTCCTCCGGGAGGGACCCTGAAGCTTTCTTT
CDR3aa: CASSSSGRDPEAFF
v_gene: TRBV4-3
d_gene: .
abundance: .
j_gene: TRBJ1-1

CDR3nt: TGTGCCAGCAGCTTAGGGACACCCACAGATACGCAGTATTTT
CDR3aa: CASSLGTPTDTQYF
v_gene: TRBV7-3
d_gene: .
abundance: .
j_gene: TRBJ2-3

CDR3nt: TGTGCCAGCAGCTTAACTAACGCTAGACAGCTTAACACCGGGGAGCTGTTTTTT
CDR3aa: CASSLTNARQLNTGELFF
v_gene: TRBV7-3
d_gene: .
abundance: .
j_gene: TRBJ2-2

CDR3nt: TGTGCCTGGGACAGCAATGAGCAGTTCTTC
CDR3aa: CAWDSNEQFF
v_gene: TRBV30
d_gene: .
abundance: .
j_gene: TRBJ2-1

CDR3nt: TGTGCCAGTAGTATAGATCGCGGGACAGGGGACACAGATACGCAGTATTTT
CDR3aa: CASSIDRGTGDTDTQYF
v_gene: TRBV19
d_gene: TRBD1
abundance: .
j_gene: TRBJ2-3

CDR3nt: TGCGCCAGCAGCTTGGACCCGGACATATACGAGCAGTACTTC
CDR3aa: CASSLDPDIYEQYF
v_gene: TRBV5-1
d_gene: .
abundance: .
j_gene: TRBJ2-7

CDR3nt: TGTGCCAGCAGTGAACAGGGTTACGAGCAGTACTTC
CDR3aa: CASSEQGYEQYF
v_gene: TRBV25-1
d_gene: .
abundance: once
j_gene: TRBJ2-7

CDR3nt: TGCGCCAGCAGTTATGCGTTTGGTGGCCAAGAGACCCAGTACTTC
CDR3aa: CASSYAFGGQETQYF
v_gene: TRBV5-1
d_gene: .
abundance: .
j_gene: TRBJ2-5

CDR3nt: TGTGCCAGCAACCGGCAGGGAAGGAATACTGAAGCTTTCTTT
CDR3aa: CASNRQGRNTEAFF
v_gene: TRBV9
d_gene: .
abundance: .
j_gene: TRBJ1-1

CDR3nt: TGTGCCAGCAGCTTCGACAGGGATCAGCCCCAGCATTTT
CDR3aa: CASSFDRDQPQHF
v_gene: TRBV7-2
d_gene: TRBD1
abundance: .
j_gene: TRBJ1-5

CDR3nt: TGTGCCAGCAGCCAAGGACTACCGGGACAGGGGAACACCGGGGAGCTGTTTTTT
CDR3aa: CASSQGLPGQGNTGELFF
v_gene: TRBV14
d_gene: TRBD1
abundance: .
j_gene: TRBJ2-2

CDR3nt: TGTGCCAGCAGTTACCGACTAGCGGGAGTGCAAGAGACCCAGTACTTC
CDR3aa: CASSYRLAGVQETQYF
v_gene: TRBV2
d_gene: TRBD2
abundance: .
j_gene: TRBJ2-5

CDR3nt: TGCGCCAGCAGCCAAGAAATATACATTAACTATGGCTACACCTTC
CDR3aa: CASSQEIYINYGYTF
v_gene: TRBV4-3
d_gene: .
abundance: once
j_gene: TRBJ1-2

CDR3nt: TGTGCCAGCTCACCACCCCCGACAGGGTCCTATGGCTACACCTTC
CDR3aa: CASSPPPTGSYGYTF
v_gene: TRBV18
d_gene: TRBD1
abundance: .
j_gene: TRBJ1-2

CDR3nt: TGTGCCAGTACACGGGGTGACACTGAAGCTTTCTTT
CDR3aa: CASTRGDTEAFF
v_gene: TRBV19
d_gene: .
abundance: .
j_gene: TRBJ1-1

CDR3nt: TGCGCCAGCAGTGTGGCAGGGGTAGACAATGAGCAGTTCTTC
CDR3aa: CASSVAGVDNEQFF
v_gene: TRBV10-1
d_gene: .
abundance: .
j_gene: TRBJ2-1

CDR3nt: TGTGCCAGCAGCCCACGGGGTGACCGCAACACAGATACGCAGTATTTT
CDR3aa: CASSPRGDRNTDTQYF
v_gene: TRBV9
d_gene: .
abundance: once
j_gene: TRBJ2-3

CDR3nt: TGCGCCAGCAGTGAGGGGGTCGGACACTCGAACACTGAAGCTTTCTTT
CDR3aa: CASSEGVGHSNTEAFF
v_gene: TRBV10-1
d_gene: .
abundance: .
j_gene: TRBJ1-1

CDR3nt: TGTGCCAGCAGTTATGAAGCGTGGGAGGGTACCACAGATACGCAGTATTTT
CDR3aa: CASSYEAWEGTTDTQYF
v_gene: TRBV7-8
d_gene: TRBD2
abundance: .
j_gene: TRBJ2-3

CDR3nt: TGTGCCAGCAGCTACGGACAGACCGGGGAGCTGTTTTTT
CDR3aa: CASSYGQTGELFF
v_gene: TRBV7-9
d_gene: .
abundance: .
j_gene: TRBJ2-2

CDR3nt: TGTGCCAGCAGTTTCACAGGGGCCCACAATGAGCAGTTCTTC
CDR3aa: CASSFTGAHNEQFF
v_gene: TRBV7-2
d_gene: TRBD1
abundance: .
j_gene: TRBJ2-1

CDR3nt: TGTGCCAGCAGCCTAACGGGCGGGGTAGACTATGGCTACACCTTC
CDR3aa: CASSLTGGVDYGYTF
v_gene: TRBV7-2
d_gene: .
abundance: .
j_gene: TRBJ1-2

CDR3nt: TGTGCCAGCAGCTCCATGGGGACAGTCGAAAAACTGTTTTTT
CDR3aa: CASSSMGTVEKLFF
v_gene: TRBV7-3
d_gene: TRBD1
abundance: once
j_gene: TRBJ1-4

CDR3nt: TGTGCCAGCAGCTTAGGAACAGATCCCCGCAATGAGCAGTTCTTC
CDR3aa: CASSLGTDPRNEQFF
v_gene: TRBV7-9
d_gene: .
abundance: .
j_gene: TRBJ2-1

CDR3nt: TGCAGCGTTGCAGGGGCTATGTACAATGAGCAGTTCTTC
CDR3aa: CSVAGAMYNEQFF
v_gene: TRBV29-1
d_gene: .
abundance: .
j_gene: TRBJ2-1

CDR3nt: TGTGCCAGCAGTTCGACGGGGGACATTCAGTACTTC
CDR3aa: CASSSTGDIQYF
v_gene: TRBV6-5
d_gene: .
abundance: .
j_gene: TRBJ2-4

CDR3nt: TGTGCCAGTAGTATGCTAGCGGGGGACACGGGGAATGAGCAGTTCTTC
CDR3aa: CASSMLAGDTGNEQFF
v_gene: TRBV19
d_gene: TRBD2
abundance: .
j_gene: TRBJ2-1

CDR3nt: TGTGCCTGGAGACCTCAGGGTTCCTACACTGAAGCTTTCTTT
CDR3aa: CAWRPQGSYTEAFF
v_gene: TRBV30
d_gene: .
abundance: .
j_gene: TRBJ1-1

CDR3nt: TGCGCCAGCAGCTTGGAATTGAGGGAGGACAATGAGCAGTTCTTC
CDR3aa: CASSLELREDNEQFF
v_gene: TRBV5-1
d_gene: .
abundance: .
j_gene: TRBJ2-1

CDR3nt: TGTGCCAGTAGAAAAACCCGGCAGGGGTCATCGGATGAGCAGTTCTTC
CDR3aa: CASRKTRQGSSDEQFF
v_gene: TRBV19
d_gene: .
abundance: .
j_gene: TRBJ2-1

CDR3nt: TGTGCCATCCCAGGGGACCCCCTGTCTGGGGCCAACGTCCTGACTTTC
CDR3aa: CAIPGDPLSGANVLTF
v_gene: TRBV10-3
d_gene: .
abundance: .
j_gene: TRBJ2-6

CDR3nt: TGCGCCAGCAGGGCAGGGAATGAAAAACTGTTTTTT
CDR3aa: CASRAGNEKLFF
v_gene: TRBV10-2
d_gene: .
abundance: .
j_gene: TRBJ1-4

CDR3nt: TGTGCCAGCAGCCAACAAAATGAGCAGTTCTTC
CDR3aa: CASSQQNEQFF
v_gene: TRBV7-2
d_gene: .
abundance: .
j_gene: TRBJ2-1

CDR3nt: TGTGCCAGCAGTGGACAAAGTCGGGCCAACGTCCTGACTTTC
CDR3aa: CASSGQSRANVLTF
v_gene: TRBV25-1
d_gene: .
abundance: .
j_gene: TRBJ2-6

CDR3nt: TGTGCCAGCAGGAGACAGGGGAACGGGGAGCTGTTTTTT
CDR3aa: CASRRQGNGELFF
v_gene: TRBV6-1
d_gene: TRBD1
abundance: .
j_gene: TRBJ2-2

CDR3nt: TGTGCCAGCAGTGAGGAAGTTAGTATTCGGAGCTATGGCTACACCTTC
CDR3aa: CASSEEVSIRSYGYTF
v_gene: TRBV6-1
d_gene: .
abundance: .
j_gene: TRBJ1-2

CDR3nt: TGCAGTGCTAGCCCATCCTACGAGCAGTACTTC
CDR3aa: CSASPSYEQYF
v_gene: TRBV20-1
d_gene: .
abundance: .
j_gene: TRBJ2-7

CDR3nt: TGTGCCAGCAGCCGGGACAACCAAGAGACCCAGTACTTC
CDR3aa: CASSRDNQETQYF
v_gene: TRBV2
d_gene: .
abundance: .
j_gene: TRBJ2-5

CDR3nt: TGTGCCAGCTCGGCAGGGTTAGATACGCAGTATTTT
CDR3aa: CASSAGLDTQYF
v_gene: TRBV19
d_gene: .
abundance: .
j_gene: TRBJ2-3

CDR3nt: TGTGCCAGCAGCTTAGCTTCCTCTGAAAAACTGTTTTTT
CDR3aa: CASSLASSEKLFF
v_gene: TRBV11-2
d_gene: .
abundance: .
j_gene: TRBJ1-4

CDR3nt: TGTGCCATCAGTGAGTCACCCGGGACAGGGGGCCCTTCCTACAATGAGCAGTTCTTC
CDR3aa: CAISESPGTGGPSYNEQFF
v_gene: TRBV10-3
d_gene: TRBD1
abundance: .
j_gene: TRBJ2-1

CDR3nt: TGTGCCAGCAGCGTACCAGGGGCCCCTCACTACACCTTC
CDR3aa: CASSVPGAPHYTF
v_gene: TRBV9
d_gene: .
abundance: once
j_gene: TRBJ1-2

CDR3nt: TGTGCCAGTAGCACCTACCTCGCCGGGGCTAACTATGGCTACACCTTC
CDR3aa: CASSTYLAGANYGYTF
v_gene: TRBV19
d_gene: .
abundance: .
j_gene: TRBJ1-2